The entry that follows covers one T cell receptor (beta chain) sequence. Its cognate antigen has yet to be identified. No base quality values were provided; no much bigger clone lies one nucleotide off. Libraries were prepared through the immunoSEQ multiplex PCR assay. TCRdb holds this immuneACCESS table with in-frame rearrangements only. Some clones are missing; in checked studies, unresolved V genes explain under half, and the rest has no known cause. Recorded for this sample are more than 75,000 clones; around 93% of them occurred a single time. The biggest ten clones account for around 2.5% of the sample. From its cysteine to its phenylalanine, the CDR3 spans 11 amino acids. Only the CDR3 DNA is retained, 33 bases long and in frame from the first base. From V the trimming removes 7 bases and from J it removes 14 bases, while the gene matches leave 10 bases of the junction unaccounted for. CDR1 and CDR2, per the germline V gene, are MNHNS and SASEGT.

This entry is derived from a study of T cell changes during pregnancy in multiple sclerosis (dated by TCRdb to the late 2010s). With respect to the entire study: Changes in the T cell repertoire over the course of pregnancy were examined in this study in women with multiple sclerosis.

The sample consisted of peripheral blood, taken in the third trimester of pregnancy. The V and J genes are TRBV6-1 and TRBJ1-2, and TRBD1 matches 7 of the central bases. The receptor was isolated from a female donor with multiple sclerosis, enrolled in a pregnancy study. The CDR3 has the sequence CASTPQGRLTF. The DNA sequence is given as TGTGCCAGCACCCCACAGGGGAGGCTGACCTTC.